The entry below describes one TCR beta chain. In the authors' methods: It was from reference gene primer amplification that nucleated cell counts were estimated. The protocol was immunoSEQ multiplex PCR, while the TCRdb copy is restricted to in-frame clones and leaves out a portion. V, J and clone size reflect that table, while D and trimming were determined from the DNA. Here the sample spans roughly 52,000 clones, about 79% being singletons. The data are from a study of blood T cell repertoires in COVID-19. Study at large: T cells, B-cell-depleted T cells, or PBMCs supplied cDNA or gDNA.

J was trimmed by 5 bases and V by 0 bases; bases with no gene match: 15. Germline V gives CDR1 MNHEY, CDR2 SVGEGT. The CDR3 loop spans 19 amino acids. Enrolled during active infection, Seattle patients were then followed longitudinally. The clonotype comes from an older man with COVID-19, enrolled during active disease. V is TRBV6-2 or TRBV6-3 and J is TRBJ2-5; 10 nucleotides align to TRBD2. Sequencing was performed on peripheral blood. The CDR3 is CASSYSRRTSGVTRETQYF. Written as DNA, the CDR3 is TGTGCCAGCAGTTACTCGAGAAGGACTAGCGGCGTCACGAGGGAGACCCAGTACTTC.